The clone carrying this T cell receptor (beta chain) was observed a handful of times. Source study methods: From reference gene primer amplification, estimates of nucleated cell counts were derived. Sequenced by immunoSEQ multiplex PCR; TCRdb stores in-frame clones only, minus some. The DNA was the basis for D and trimming; V, J and clone size are from that table. This repertoire shows 200,000 to 250,000 clones, 85% to 95% found once; its top ten account for less than 2.5%. This sample is drawn from a study of blood T cell repertoires in COVID-19. About the research overall: Samples of COVID-19 (acute and convalescent) were obtained from the United States, Italy and Spain. The analysed material was cDNA or gDNA that came from T cells, B-cell-depleted T cells, or PBMCs.

Per germline, CDR1 SGHAT and CDR2 FQNNGV. The ends lost 5 bases at V and 6 bases at J; junction bases unmatched: 5. This CDR3 region has 15 residues. V usage is TRBV11-2 and J usage is TRBJ1-5, with 12 bases that match TRBD1. The sequenced sample consisted of PBMCs or T cells enriched from blood (not recorded which). The TCR was taken from a woman younger than 35 who had recovered from COVID-19. CDR3 protein: CASSRGQGASQPQHF. The DNA of the CDR3 is TGTGCCAGCAGCCGGGGACAGGGGGCAAGTCAGCCCCAGCATTTT.